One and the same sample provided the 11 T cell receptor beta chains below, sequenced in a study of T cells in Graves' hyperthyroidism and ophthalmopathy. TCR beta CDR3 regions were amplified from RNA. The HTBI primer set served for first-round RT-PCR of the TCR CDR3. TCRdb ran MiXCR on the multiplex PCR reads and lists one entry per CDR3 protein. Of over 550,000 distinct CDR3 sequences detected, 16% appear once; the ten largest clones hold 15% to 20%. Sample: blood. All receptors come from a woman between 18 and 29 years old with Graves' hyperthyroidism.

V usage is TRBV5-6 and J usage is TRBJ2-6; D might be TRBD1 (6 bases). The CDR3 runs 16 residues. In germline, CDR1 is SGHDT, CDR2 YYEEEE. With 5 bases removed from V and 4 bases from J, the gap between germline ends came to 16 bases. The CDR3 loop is CASSWGNRAGANVLTF. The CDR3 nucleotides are TGTGCCAGCAGTTGGGGAAACAGGGCGGGGGCCAACGTCCTGACTTTC.

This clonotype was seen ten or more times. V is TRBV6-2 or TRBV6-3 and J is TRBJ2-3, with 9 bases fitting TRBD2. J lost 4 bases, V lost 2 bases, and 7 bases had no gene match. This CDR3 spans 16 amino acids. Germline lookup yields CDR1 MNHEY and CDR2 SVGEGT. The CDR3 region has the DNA TGTGCCAGCAGTTACACCTGGCGGGGGGGAGCAGATACGCAGTATTTT. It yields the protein CASSYTWRGGADTQYF.

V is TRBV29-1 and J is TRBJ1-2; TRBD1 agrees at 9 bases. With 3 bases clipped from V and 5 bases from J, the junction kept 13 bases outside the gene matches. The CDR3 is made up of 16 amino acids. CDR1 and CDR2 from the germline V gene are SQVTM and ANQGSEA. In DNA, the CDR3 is TGCAGCGTTGACCAAACCGGGGGGACAGGGAGATATGGCTACACCTTC. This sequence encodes CSVDQTGGTGRYGYTF.

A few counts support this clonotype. CDR3 in amino acids: CASSVESLSTDTQYF. CDR3 nucleotides: TGTGCCAGCAGCGTAGAGAGTCTTAGTACAGATACGCAGTATTTT. This chain uses TRBV9 with TRBJ2-3; D gene ambiguous. Deletions cut 0 bases from V and 3 bases from J, with 11 bases between. CDR3 length: 15 residues. CDR1 SGDLS and CDR2 YYNGEE come from the germline V gene.

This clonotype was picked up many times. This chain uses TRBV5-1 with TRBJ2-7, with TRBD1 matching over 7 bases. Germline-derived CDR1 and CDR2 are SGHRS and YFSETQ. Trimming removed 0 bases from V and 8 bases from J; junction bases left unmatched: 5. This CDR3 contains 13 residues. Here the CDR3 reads CASSLVQGDQQYF. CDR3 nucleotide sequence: TGCGCCAGCAGCTTGGTCCAGGGGGATCAGCAGTACTTC.

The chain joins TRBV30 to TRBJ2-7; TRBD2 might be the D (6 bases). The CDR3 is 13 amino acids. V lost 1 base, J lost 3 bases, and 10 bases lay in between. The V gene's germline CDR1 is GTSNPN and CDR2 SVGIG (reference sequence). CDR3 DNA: TGTGCCTGGAGTGCAGCGGGTGGCTACGAGCAGTACTTC. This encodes CAWSAAGGYEQYF.

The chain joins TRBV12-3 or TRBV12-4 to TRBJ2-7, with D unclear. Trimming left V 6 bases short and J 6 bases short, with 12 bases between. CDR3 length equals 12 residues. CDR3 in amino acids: CASSPTWGEQYF. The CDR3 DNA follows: TGTGCCAGCAGCCCAACGTGGGGCGAGCAGTACTTC.

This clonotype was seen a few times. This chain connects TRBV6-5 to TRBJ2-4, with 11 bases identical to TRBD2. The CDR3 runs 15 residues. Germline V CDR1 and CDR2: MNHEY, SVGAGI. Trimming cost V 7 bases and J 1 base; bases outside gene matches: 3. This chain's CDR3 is CASTLAGAAKNIQYF. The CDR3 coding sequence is TGTGCCAGCACACTAGCGGGAGCGGCCAAAAACATTCAGTACTTC.

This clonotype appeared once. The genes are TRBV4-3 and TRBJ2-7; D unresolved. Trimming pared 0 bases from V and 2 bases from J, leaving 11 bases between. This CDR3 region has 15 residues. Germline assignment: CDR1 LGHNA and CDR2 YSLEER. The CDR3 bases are TGCGCCAGCAGCCAAGAGGCGTTCCTCACCTACGAGCAGTACTTC. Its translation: CASSQEAFLTYEQYF.

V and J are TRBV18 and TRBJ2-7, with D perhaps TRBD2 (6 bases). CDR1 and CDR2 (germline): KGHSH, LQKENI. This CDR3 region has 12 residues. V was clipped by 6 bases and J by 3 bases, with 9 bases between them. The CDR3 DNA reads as TGTGCCAGCTCGGGGGGAGGCTACGAGCAGTACTTC. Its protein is CASSGGGYEQYF.

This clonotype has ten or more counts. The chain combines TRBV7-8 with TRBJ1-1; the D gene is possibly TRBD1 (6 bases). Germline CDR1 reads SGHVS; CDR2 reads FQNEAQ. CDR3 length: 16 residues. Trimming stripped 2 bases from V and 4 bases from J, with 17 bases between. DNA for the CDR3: TGTGCCAGCAGCTTATGGGAGGGGGGAGTGCGCACTGAAGCTTTCTTT. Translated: CASSLWEGGVRTEAFF.